This TCR beta chain was sequenced for a study of shared clonotypes between healthy human individuals. Findings and limits, study-wide: In the sorted subsets, rarefaction showed sequencing was incomplete despite large depth. Estimated richness was generally greater in naive than memory subsets.

The donors were adults (healthy and HIV-negative) with no recent acute infections or vaccinations. As regards this clone: Antigen specificity is unknown. Other DNA sequences in the sample encode the same CDR3.

Approximately 210 ng DNA, 30,000 or so T cell genomes, went into each sorted-subset replicate PCR. Assay used: immunoSEQ multiplex PCR; TCRdb lists only in-frame clones, some missing. The sample has millions of clones, 85% to 95% seen once. V trimming: 0 bases; J trimming: 1 base; junction bases outside the gene matches: 1. This CDR3 has 16 residues. Germline V gene data show CDR1 as SGHRS and CDR2 as YFSETQ. This TCR was sampled from a man between 18 and 29 years old in good health. J is TRBJ2-3 and V is TRBV5-1; 11 bases fit TRBD2. The sample taken for sequencing was naive CD4+ T cells sorted from blood. Subset: CD45RA+ positively selected. CDR3 bases: TGCGCCAGCAGCTTGGAACTAGCGGGAGGCACAGATACGCAGTATTTT. Its protein is CASSLELAGGTDTQYF.